This entry concerns a single T cell receptor beta chain. Profiling relied on immunoSEQ multiplex PCR, and the TCRdb table lists in-frame clones only, not all of them. The table shows some 80,000 clones, with roughly nine tenths occurring only once. This record belongs to a study of blood T cell repertoires in COVID-19. The V gene's germline CDR1 is SNHLY and CDR2 FYNNEI. CDR3 length: 14 residues. Losses at the gene ends were 6 bases for V and 1 base for J; bases not matched to a gene: 4. The sequence was collected from a man aged 50-59 years with COVID-19, enrolled during active disease. The chain couples TRBV2 to TRBJ1-1; 8 bases align to TRBD1. Sequencing used peripheral blood. The CDR3 reads CASRGQVTNTEAFF. The DNA of the CDR3 is TGTGCCAGCAGGGGACAGGTGACGAACACTGAAGCTTTCTTT.